Following are 18 T cell receptor beta chains from one sample sequenced in a study of PD-1 blockade in classical Hodgkin lymphoma. Generated by immunoSEQ multiplex PCR, the TCRdb table keeps only in-frame clones and is missing some. Counted here are 95,000 to 100,000 clones, around 89% occurring once; the ten biggest clones make up 6.6%. Each patient relapsed following autologous stem cell transplantation, and prior brentuximab vedotin exposure differed. Source: peripheral blood mononuclear cells (PBMCs), taken before the second cycle of nivolumab. These receptors came from a human donor with classical Hodgkin lymphoma.

This clone came up a few times. The chain is built from TRBV4-2 and TRBJ1-2; a possible D gene is TRBD1 (5 bases). The CDR3 spans 11 residues. Trimming pared 2 bases from V and 8 bases from J, leaving 6 bases between. The germline CDR1 and CDR2 sequences are LGHNA and YNFKEQ. CDR3 bases: TGTGCCAGCAGCCAACGGGGGGGCTACACCTTC. Its protein product is CASSQRGGYTF.

This clone was observed a handful of times. The chain recombines TRBV19 with TRBJ2-7; D is unclear. The CDR3 consists of 14 residues. The ends were cut back, 5 bases at V and 2 bases at J, with 13 bases in the middle. Germline V gene lookup returns CDR1 LNHDA and CDR2 SQIVND (reference sequence). The CDR3 DNA is TGTGCCAGTAGTTTCTCAACTGGGCCCTACGAGCAGTACTTC. Its protein is CASSFSTGPYEQYF.

The V gene is TRBV11-3, the J gene TRBJ2-1; TRBD2 aligns across 11 bases. Looked up from germline, CDR1 is SGHNT and CDR2 is YENEEA. Trimming at V came to 3 bases and at J to 7 bases, leaving 8 bases not matched to a gene. The CDR3 contains 16 residues. The CDR3 region has the DNA TGTGCCAGCAGCTTTAGAGCCCTAGCGGGGGGTAATGAGCAGTTCTTC. It specifies CASSFRALAGGNEQFF.

Points on this clone: The sample carries other DNA sequences with the same CDR3. The CDR3 here is CAWSTGAGTDTQYF. CDR3 bases: TGTGCCTGGAGTACAGGGGCAGGAACAGATACGCAGTATTTT. The chain uses TRBV30 and TRBJ2-3; 7 bases fit TRBD1. This CDR3 comprises 14 residues. V lost 2 bases to trimming and J lost 3 bases; unmatched junction nucleotides: 5. The germline gives CDR1 GTSNPN, CDR2 SVGIG (reference sequence).

In this sample, this clone turned up a few times. The rearrangement joins TRBV9 to TRBJ1-6; D is uncertain. The CDR3 has 12 amino acids. With 3 bases removed from V and 9 bases from J, the gap between germline ends came to 7 bases. Germline lookup yields CDR1 SGDLS and CDR2 YYNGEE. CDR3: CASSGYRSPLHF. The CDR3 region has the DNA TGTGCCAGCAGCGGCTATCGTTCACCCCTCCACTTT.

V usage is TRBV30 and J usage is TRBJ2-3; 12 nucleotides line up with TRBD2. V lost 1 base and J lost 1; bases outside the gene matches: 0. The CDR3 length is 15 residues. The germline V gene encodes CDR1 GTSNPN and CDR2 SVGIG (reference sequence). DNA for the CDR3: TGTGCCTGGAGTGGACTAGCGGGGGGCACAGATACGCAGTATTTT. Its protein is CAWSGLAGGTDTQYF. Full variable domain (rest looked up from reference TRBV30 and TRBJ2-3): SQTIHQWPATLVQPVGSPLSLECTVEGTSNPNLYWYRQAAGRGLQLLFYSVGIGQISSEVPQNLSASRPQDRQFILSSKKLLLSDSGFYLCAWSGLAGGTDTQYFGPGTRLTVL.

The chain joins TRBV25-1 to TRBJ1-2, with TRBD1 matching over 7 bases. Germline V gives CDR1 MGHDK, CDR2 SYGVNS. J lost 4 bases, V lost 4 bases, and 6 bases had no gene match. This CDR3 has 14 residues. The CDR3 spells CASSVFRDSYGYTF. In nucleotides, the CDR3 is TGTGCCAGCAGTGTTTTCCGGGACAGCTATGGCTACACCTTC.

The CDR3 reads CASSRRDSHYEQYF. The DNA for the CDR3 is TGTGCCAGCAGCCGTCGGGACAGTCACTACGAGCAGTACTTC. The rearrangement links TRBV7-2 to TRBJ2-7; 7 nucleotides match TRBD1. The CDR3 loop spans 14 amino acids. V dropped 5 bases and J dropped 3; count of bases not matched to a gene: 7. From germline, CDR1 is SGHTA and CDR2 FQGNSA.

This sequence joins TRBV9 and TRBJ2-1; 11 positions agree with TRBD2. The CDR3 covers 16 residues. Germline CDR1 is SGDLS and CDR2 is YYNGEE. Trimming took 0 bases from V and 4 from J; bases not matched to a gene: 3. The CDR3 loop reads CASSVASGGIYNEQFF. DNA for the CDR3: TGTGCCAGCAGCGTAGCTAGCGGGGGGATATACAATGAGCAGTTCTTC. The variable domain in full, completed from reference TRBV9 and TRBJ2-1, reads DSGVTQTPKHLITATGQRVTLRCSPRSGDLSVYWYQQSLDQGLQFLIQYYNGEERAKGNILERFSAQQFPDLHSELNLSSLELGDSALYFCASSVASGGIYNEQFFGPGTRLTVL.

This sequence joins TRBV5-4 and TRBJ2-3; D is ambiguous. This CDR3 is built from 13 residues. CDR1 and CDR2 (germline): SGHNT, YYREEE (reference sequence). The V and J ends lost 0 bases and 6 bases respectively, with 8 bases between them. Here the CDR3 DNA reads TGTGCCAGCAGCTTGGGACGACGGGATACGCAGTATTTT. It yields the protein CASSLGRRDTQYF.

The chain couples TRBV9 to TRBJ2-3; D call uncertain. Germline V CDR1 and CDR2: SGDLS, YYNGEE. The ends were cut back, 0 bases at V and 4 bases at J, with 3 bases in the middle. The CDR3 loop spans 12 amino acids. For the CDR3, the DNA is TGTGCCAGCAGCGTAGTTTCAGATACGCAGTATTTT. Translation: CASSVVSDTQYF.

The chain couples TRBV30 to TRBJ2-7, with D perhaps TRBD1 (6 bases). The CDR3 is 12 amino acids. Germline CDR1 and CDR2: GTSNPN and SVGIG (reference sequence). The DNA of the CDR3 is TGTGTATGTGACAGGATTCCCTACGAGCAGTACTTC. Translated, it gives CVCDRIPYEQYF.

This sequence joins TRBV5-5 and TRBJ2-7; D is undetermined. This CDR3 comprises 13 residues. V was clipped by 1 base and J by 3 bases, with 8 bases between them. Per the germline V gene, CDR1 is SGHKS and CDR2 is YYEKEE (reference sequence). This CDR3 reads CASSLWVGYEQYF. DNA of the CDR3: TGTGCCAGCAGCTTGTGGGTGGGCTACGAGCAGTACTTC.

The chain uses TRBV7-2 and TRBJ1-6, with unresolved D. The ends were cut back, 5 bases at V and 8 bases at J, with 10 bases in the middle. This CDR3 spans 13 amino acids. Germline V gives CDR1 SGHTA, CDR2 FQGNSA. The CDR3 sequence is CASSPQTDSPLHF. The CDR3 nucleotides are TGTGCCAGCAGCCCTCAAACAGATTCACCCCTCCACTTT.

V is TRBV13 and J is TRBJ2-5, with 7 bases matching TRBD1. The V gene's germline CDR1 is PRHDT and CDR2 FYEKMQ (reference sequence). After removal of 1 base from V and 5 bases from J, the junction contained 7 bases not matched to a gene. The CDR3 is 15 amino acids. The CDR3 protein is CASSLEGGAKETQYF. DNA of the CDR3: TGTGCCAGCAGCTTAGAAGGGGGCGCGAAGGAGACCCAGTACTTC.

V usage is TRBV7-7 and J usage is TRBJ2-1; 8 nucleotides match TRBD2. With 2 bases clipped from V and 5 bases from J, the junction kept 5 bases outside the gene matches. CDR1 is SSHAT, CDR2 FNYEAQ, per germline (reference sequence). CDR3 length: 15 residues. CDR3 residues: CASSLYGGAHNEQFF. As DNA, the CDR3 is TGTGCCAGCAGCTTATACGGGGGGGCCCACAATGAGCAGTTCTTC.

This clone was counted once. The chain combines TRBV21-1 with TRBJ1-2; the tabulated D call, TRBD1, remains unverified against the DNA. TRBV21-1 is a listed pseudogene. The CDR3 extends over 16 amino acids. The chain's CDR3 is CASSKGRGHSPYGYTF. CDR3 bases: TGTGCCAGCAGCAAAGGTAGGGGACACTCGCCCTATGGCTACACCTTC.

The V call is TRBV6-5, the J call TRBJ1-2, with unresolved D. The V and J ends lost 2 bases and 8 bases respectively, with 15 bases between them. The germline gives CDR1 MNHEY, CDR2 SVGAGI. The CDR3 sequence is 14 residues long. The CDR3 here is CASSYSRGFEGYTF. CDR3 nucleotides: TGTGCCAGCAGTTACAGTAGAGGGTTTGAAGGCTACACCTTC.